This T cell receptor beta chain is drawn from a study of shared clonotypes between healthy human individuals. General study findings and limits: Sorted-subset samples were not fully sequenced, rarefaction indicated.

Assay execution took place at the deep level. Here immunoSEQ multiplex PCR was the method, and the copy in TCRdb shows in-frame clones only, minus some. Among around 1.4 million clones, around 98.5% were seen once, and the ten largest hold approximately 0.4%. V lost 7 bases to trimming and J lost 4 bases; unmatched junction nucleotides: 5. Germline V gene sequence: CDR1 SQVTM, CDR2 ANQGSEA. This CDR3 is built from 13 residues. As to this clone: Its antigen is still unknown.

Healthy and HIV-negative, the adult donors had no recent acute infections or vaccinations. This TCR was recovered from a man younger than 40 in good health. The sample consisted of naive CD4+ T cells sorted from blood. The subset was: CD45RA+ positively selected. The J gene is TRBJ1-5, the V gene TRBV29-1; 9 bases are a match to TRBD1. The CDR3 protein is CSARGTGNQPQHF. In nucleotides, the CDR3 is TGCAGCGCCCGAGGGACAGGGAATCAGCCCCAGCATTTT.